The 8 T cell receptor beta chains presented below share a single source sample, sequenced in a study of control samples from healthy donors and cancer patients. Assay used: immunoSEQ multiplex PCR; TCRdb lists only in-frame clones, some missing. The table shows about 110,000 clones, with about nine tenths occurring only once. Sequencing was carried out using blood. Receptors originate from a woman in her late teens or twenties in good health.

V is TRBV27 and J is TRBJ2-7, with 11 bases that match TRBD1. Germline CDR1 and CDR2: MNHEY and SMNVEV (reference sequence). Trimming cost V 5 bases and J 6 bases; bases outside gene matches: 3. There are 13 residues in the CDR3. Here the CDR3 reads CASSRDRGSEQYF. The CDR3 DNA reads TGTGCCAGCAGTCGGGACAGGGGGAGCGAGCAGTACTTC.

The chain uses TRBV28 and TRBJ1-6, with 9 bases that match TRBD1. CDR1 is MDHEN, CDR2 SYDVKM, per germline. V was pared by 6 bases and J by 7 bases, with 1 base of the junction left unmatched. The CDR3 totals 13 residues. CDR3 protein: CASRGQGNSPLHF. CDR3 bases: TGTGCCAGCAGAGGACAGGGGAATTCACCCCTCCACTTT.

This chain uses TRBV7-6 with TRBJ2-7, with TRBD2 matching 11 bases. The V gene's germline CDR1 is SGHVS and CDR2 FNYEAQ. There are 16 residues in the CDR3. Unmatched junction bases numbered 11, after V lost 4 bases and J lost 6 bases. The CDR3 spells CASSSNQVAGGPEQYF. CDR3 sequence (DNA): TGTGCCAGCAGCTCGAATCAAGTAGCGGGAGGGCCCGAGCAGTACTTC.

The gene calls are TRBV19 and TRBJ2-7, with D maybe TRBD2 (6 bases). V gave up 6 bases and J gave up 3 bases, with 18 bases separating them. This CDR3 contains 15 residues. In germline, CDR1 is LNHDA, CDR2 SQIVND (reference sequence). The CDR3 loop reads CASSIGIRGSYEQYF. In DNA form, the CDR3 reads TGTGCCAGTAGCATCGGGATCCGGGGGAGCTACGAGCAGTACTTC.

The genes are TRBV21-1 and TRBJ2-7; TRBD2 is the table's D call and was not checked against the DNA. TRBV21-1 is annotated as a pseudogene. The CDR3 contains 13 residues. As DNA, the CDR3 is TGTGCCAGCAGCAAGAGTCGGGGTTACGAGCAGTACTTC. This translates into CASSKSRGYEQYF.

Only one count was recorded for this clone. The V gene is TRBV3-1 (or the pseudogene TRBV3-2), the J gene TRBJ2-7; D ambiguous. V was clipped by 1 base and J by 2 bases, with 15 bases between them. Germline V gene data show CDR1 as LGHDT and CDR2 as YNNKEL (reference sequence). The CDR3 extends over 16 amino acids. CDR3 in amino acids: CASSQGTLPWAYEQYF. DNA of the CDR3: TGTGCCAGCAGCCAAGGGACCCTCCCCTGGGCCTACGAGCAGTACTTC.

This chain's CDR3 is CSVGTGAKNIQYF. CDR3 bases: TGCAGCGTTGGGACGGGAGCCAAAAACATTCAGTACTTC. The rearrangement links TRBV29-1 to TRBJ2-4; D is uncertain. The CDR3 spans 13 residues. Trimming shortened V by 4 bases and J by 0 bases, and 7 bases separated the two germline ends. Germline V CDR1 and CDR2: SQVTM, ANQGSEA.

This chain joins TRBV5-1 and TRBJ2-1, with 10 bases fitting TRBD1. The germline CDR1 and CDR2 sequences are SGHRS and YFSETQ. After removal of 7 bases from V and 5 bases from J, the junction contained 6 bases not matched to a gene. The CDR3 runs to 14 residues. CDR3 coding DNA: TGCGCCAGCTCGGGGACAGGGGCCAACAATGAGCAGTTCTTC. It translates to CASSGTGANNEQFF.